The table lists the clone carrying this T cell receptor (beta chain) with a count of one. Its antigen is not identified. Produced via immunoSEQ multiplex PCR; TCRdb's table is partial and in-frame only. The table lists about 140,000 clones, about 93% of them singletons. The data derive from a study of T cell responses to AZD1222 COVID-19 vaccine. Findings and caveats of the study: Receipt of two AZD1222 doses was followed by a rise in Spike-specific TCR breadth and depth.

Germline V CDR1 and CDR2: SGHRS, YFSETQ. The CDR3 spans 15 residues. Trimming removed 0 bases from V and 2 bases from J, with 12 bases in between. V and J are TRBV5-1 and TRBJ2-7; weak D call: TRBD2 (5 bases). The receptor's source is an adult in good health. This specimen consisted of peripheral blood, obtained on day 0 of AZD1222 vaccination. The CDR3 coding sequence is TGCGCCAGCAGCTTGGGTGGACTGGGAACCTACGAGCAGTACTTC. This encodes CASSLGGLGTYEQYF.